The entry below gives a single TCR beta chain sequence along with its context. Its specificity is not known. The data are from a study of shared clonotypes between healthy human individuals. The authors' processing: Junction-only sequences without quality scores came from ImmunoSEQ, so filtering differed. Libraries were prepared by immunoSEQ multiplex PCR; TCRdb keeps only in-frame clonotypes and omits some of them. The V and J calls and the clone size are those of that table, but D and trimming were determined from the DNA. The profile shows 800,000 to 950,000 clones, about 96% of them singletons. Between the trimmed V and J ends, which lost 0 bases and 4 bases, there was a span of 13 bases. This CDR3 spans 15 amino acids. Per germline, CDR1 LGHNA and CDR2 YNFKEQ. Study-level findings and limits: Clonotype sharing across several donors was observed for approximately 5% of naive CD4 clonotypes.

Positive CCR7 selection of CD45RO-negative cells yielded the naive CD8 cells, and terminally differentiated effector memory CD45RA+ cells were excluded. The chain employs TRBV4-2 and TRBJ2-7, with a weak D call TRBD2 (5 bases). Specimen: naive CD8+ T cells sorted from blood. The sequence derives from a young man in good health. CDR3 DNA sequence: TGTGCCAGCAGCCAAGATCGGGGTACAGTATACGAGCAGTACTTC. It translates to CASSQDRGTVYEQYF.